Detailed here is one T cell receptor (beta chain). Its antigen is not identified. The same CDR3 can be traced to other DNA sequences in this sample. When replicate PCRs were run on sorted subsets, they used 150 to 200 ng DNA, 30,000 to 35,000 T cell genomes. Profiled with immunoSEQ multiplex PCR; TCRdb holds only in-frame clones, not every one. The table lists roughly 2 million clones, around 95% of them singletons, with 0.1% to 0.15% in the top ten. The data originate from a study of shared clonotypes between healthy human individuals. Points from the study as a whole: What limited the represented genetic and exposure-history diversity was the small number of donors. Across a handful of donors, naive CD4 shared around 5%, naive CD8 under 4%, memory CD4 roughly 2.2%, memory CD8 0.35% to 0.5%.

Study donors comprised healthy, HIV-negative adults devoid of recent acute infection or vaccination. Input material: naive CD4+ T cells sorted from blood. Subset meaning: CD45RA+ positively selected. This sequence originates from a man younger than 30 in good health.

The CDR3 sequence is CASSSTANTGELFF. DNA for the CDR3: TGCGCCAGCAGCTCGACAGCAAACACCGGGGAGCTGTTTTTT. The chain is built from TRBV5-1 and TRBJ2-2, with D possibly TRBD1 on 5 matching bases. Trimming cost V 3 bases and J 2 bases, with 8 bases left between them. The germline V gene encodes CDR1 SGHRS and CDR2 YFSETQ. The CDR3 extends over 14 amino acids.